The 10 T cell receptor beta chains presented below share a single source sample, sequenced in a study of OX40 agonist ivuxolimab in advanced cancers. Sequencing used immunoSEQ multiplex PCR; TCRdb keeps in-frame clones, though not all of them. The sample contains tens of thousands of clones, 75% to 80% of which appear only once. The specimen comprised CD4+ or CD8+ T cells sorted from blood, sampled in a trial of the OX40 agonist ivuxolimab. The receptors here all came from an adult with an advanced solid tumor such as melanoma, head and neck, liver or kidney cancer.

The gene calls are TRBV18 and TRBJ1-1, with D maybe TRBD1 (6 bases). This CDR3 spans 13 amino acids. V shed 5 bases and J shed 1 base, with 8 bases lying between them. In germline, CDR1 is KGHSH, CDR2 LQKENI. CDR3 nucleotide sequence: TGTGCCAGCTCAGAGGGGGGGAACACTGAAGCTTTCTTT. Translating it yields CASSEGGNTEAFF. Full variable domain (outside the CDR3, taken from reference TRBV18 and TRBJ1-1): NAGVMQNPRHLVRRRGQEARLRCSPMKGHSHVYWYRQLPEEGLKFMVYLQKENIIDESGMPKERFSAEFPKEGPSILRIQQVVRGDSAAYFCASSEGGNTEAFFGQGTRLTVV.

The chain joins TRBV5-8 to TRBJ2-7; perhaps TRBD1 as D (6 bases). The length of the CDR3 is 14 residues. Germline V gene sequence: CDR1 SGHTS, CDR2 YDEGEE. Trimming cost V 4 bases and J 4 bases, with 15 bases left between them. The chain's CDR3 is CASSPEGDIYEQYF. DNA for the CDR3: TGTGCCAGCAGCCCGGAAGGGGACATTTACGAGCAGTACTTC.

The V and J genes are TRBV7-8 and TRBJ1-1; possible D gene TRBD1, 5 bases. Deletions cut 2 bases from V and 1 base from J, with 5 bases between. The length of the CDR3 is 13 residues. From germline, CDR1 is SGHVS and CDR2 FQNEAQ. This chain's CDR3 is CASSLQGNTEAFF. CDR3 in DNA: TGTGCCAGCAGCTTACAGGGGAACACTGAAGCTTTCTTT.

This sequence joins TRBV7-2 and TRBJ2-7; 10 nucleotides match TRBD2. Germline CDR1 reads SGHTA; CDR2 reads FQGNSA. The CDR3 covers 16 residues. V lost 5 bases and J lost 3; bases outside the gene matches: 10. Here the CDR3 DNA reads TGTGCCAGCAGCCTATCATCTAGCGGGGGACTCTACGAGCAGTACTTC. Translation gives CASSLSSSGGLYEQYF.

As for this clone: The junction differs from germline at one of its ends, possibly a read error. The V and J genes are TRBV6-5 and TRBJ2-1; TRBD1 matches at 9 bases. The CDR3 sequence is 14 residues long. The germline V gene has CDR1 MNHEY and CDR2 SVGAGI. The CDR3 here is CASSYGTGRNERFF. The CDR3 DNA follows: TGTGCCAGCAGTTACGGGACAGGGCGCAATGAGCGGTTCTTC.

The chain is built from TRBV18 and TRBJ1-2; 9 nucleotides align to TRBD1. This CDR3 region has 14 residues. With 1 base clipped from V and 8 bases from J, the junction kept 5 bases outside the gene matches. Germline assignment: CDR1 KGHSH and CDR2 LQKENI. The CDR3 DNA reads TGTGCCAGCTCACCACGGACAGGGGAAAGCGGCTACACCTTC. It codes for CASSPRTGESGYTF.

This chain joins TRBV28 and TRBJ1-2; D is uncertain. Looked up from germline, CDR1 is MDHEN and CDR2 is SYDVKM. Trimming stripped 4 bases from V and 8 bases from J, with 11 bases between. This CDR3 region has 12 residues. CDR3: CASSSRLSGYTF. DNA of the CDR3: TGTGCCAGCAGTTCAAGATTAAGCGGCTACACCTTC.

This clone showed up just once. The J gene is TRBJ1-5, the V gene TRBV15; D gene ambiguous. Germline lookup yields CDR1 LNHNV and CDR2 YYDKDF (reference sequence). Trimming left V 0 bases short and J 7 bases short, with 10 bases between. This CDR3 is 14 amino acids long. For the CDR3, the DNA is TGTGCCACCAGCAGAGATGGGTGGGAGCAGCCCCAGCATTTT. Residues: CATSRDGWEQPQHF.

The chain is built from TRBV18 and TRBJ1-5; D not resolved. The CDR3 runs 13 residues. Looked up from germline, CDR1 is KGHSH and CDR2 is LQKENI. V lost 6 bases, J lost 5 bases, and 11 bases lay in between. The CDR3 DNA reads TGTGCCAGCTCCTATCGGCAGGATCAGCCCCAGCATTTT. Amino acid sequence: CASSYRQDQPQHF. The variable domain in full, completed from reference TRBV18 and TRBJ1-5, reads NAGVMQNPRHLVRRRGQEARLRCSPMKGHSHVYWYRQLPEEGLKFMVYLQKENIIDESGMPKERFSAEFPKEGPSILRIQQVVRGDSAAYFCASSYRQDQPQHFGDGTRLSIL.

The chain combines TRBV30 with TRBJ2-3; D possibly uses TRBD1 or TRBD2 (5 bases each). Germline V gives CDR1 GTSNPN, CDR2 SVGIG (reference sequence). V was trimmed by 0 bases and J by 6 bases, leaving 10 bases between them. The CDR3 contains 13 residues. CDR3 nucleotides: TGTGCCTGGAGTGTACGGGGCTTCGATACGCAGTATTTT. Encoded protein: CAWSVRGFDTQYF.